These T cell receptor beta chains were read from a single sample in a study of T cells in Graves' hyperthyroidism and ophthalmopathy. MiXCR, applied by TCRdb to the multiplex PCR reads, yields one record per CDR3 protein. The data show approximately 400,000 distinct CDR3 sequences, around a quarter seen once. What was sequenced was blood. These receptors originate from a man aged 50-60 years with Graves' hyperthyroidism. The CDR3 runs from the conserved cysteine through the conserved F or W. D genes are given only for firm matches. Size is stated for part of the rows, as once, few or many counts, or as a class when the clone is expanded.

V gene,clone size,D gene,J gene,CDR3 DNA,CDR3 protein
TRBV11-2,few,TRBD1,TRBJ2-6,TGTGCCAGCACCGCCAGCCGGGACAGCTACTCTGGGGCCAACGTCCTGACTTTC,CASTASRDSYSGANVLTF
TRBV12-3/TRBV12-4,-,TRBD1,TRBJ2-2,TGTGCCAGCAGTTTGCTCAAAGGGGGCCCCGGGGAGCTGTTTTTT,CASSLLKGGPGELFF
TRBV2,many,TRBD1,TRBJ2-7,TGTGCCAGCAGCGGACAGGGGAGGTCCTACGAGCAGTACTTC,CASSGQGRSYEQYF
TRBV7-9,few,-,TRBJ2-1,TGTGCCAGCAGCTTAGGAGGGAGCCGAAAGTTCTTC,CASSLGGSRKFF
TRBV20-1,-,-,TRBJ2-1,TGCAGTGCTAGAGATCTTAGCGCAAGCTCCTACAATGAGCAGTTCTTC,CSARDLSASSYNEQFF
TRBV5-1,many,-,TRBJ2-7,TGCGCCAGCAGCTTGGGGAGGGGAGGCTACGAGCAGTACTTC,CASSLGRGGYEQYF
TRBV6-1,many,TRBD2,TRBJ2-1,TGTGCCAGCAGTCAGTTTATAGCGGGAGAGTCACACAATGAGCAGTTCTTC,CASSQFIAGESHNEQFF
TRBV7-3,many,TRBD2,TRBJ2-5,TGTGCCAGCAGCAGGACTAGCGGGAGTCGAGAGACCCAGTACTTC,CASSRTSGSRETQYF
TRBV6-5,-,TRBD1,TRBJ2-7,TGTGCCAGCAGTTACAGGGACAGGGGGCGCCTGCGTGAGCAGTACTTC,CASSYRDRGRLREQYF
TRBV19,-,-,TRBJ2-7,TGTGCCAGTAGTATCGAGTCGGACTACGAGCAGTACTTC,CASSIESDYEQYF
TRBV11-1,many,-,TRBJ1-1,TGTGCCAGCAGCCTCAGGGACGGGAACACTGAAGCTTTCTTT,CASSLRDGNTEAFF